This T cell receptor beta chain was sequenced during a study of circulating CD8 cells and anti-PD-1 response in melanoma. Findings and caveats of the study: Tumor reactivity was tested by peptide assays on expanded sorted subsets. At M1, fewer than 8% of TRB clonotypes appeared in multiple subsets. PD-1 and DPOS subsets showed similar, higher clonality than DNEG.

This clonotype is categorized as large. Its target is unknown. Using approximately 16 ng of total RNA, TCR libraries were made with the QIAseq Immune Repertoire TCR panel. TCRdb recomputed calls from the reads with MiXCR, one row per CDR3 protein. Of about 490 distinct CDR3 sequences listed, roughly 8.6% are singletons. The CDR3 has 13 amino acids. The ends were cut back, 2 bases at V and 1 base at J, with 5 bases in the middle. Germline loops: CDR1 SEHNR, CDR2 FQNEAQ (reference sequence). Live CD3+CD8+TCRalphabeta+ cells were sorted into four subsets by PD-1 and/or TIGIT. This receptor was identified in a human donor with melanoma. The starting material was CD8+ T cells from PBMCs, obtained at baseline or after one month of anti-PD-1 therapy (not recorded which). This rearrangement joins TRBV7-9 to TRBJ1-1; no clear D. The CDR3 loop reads CASSLPANTEAFF. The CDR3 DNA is TGTGCCAGCAGCTTACCGGCGAACACTGAAGCTTTCTTT.